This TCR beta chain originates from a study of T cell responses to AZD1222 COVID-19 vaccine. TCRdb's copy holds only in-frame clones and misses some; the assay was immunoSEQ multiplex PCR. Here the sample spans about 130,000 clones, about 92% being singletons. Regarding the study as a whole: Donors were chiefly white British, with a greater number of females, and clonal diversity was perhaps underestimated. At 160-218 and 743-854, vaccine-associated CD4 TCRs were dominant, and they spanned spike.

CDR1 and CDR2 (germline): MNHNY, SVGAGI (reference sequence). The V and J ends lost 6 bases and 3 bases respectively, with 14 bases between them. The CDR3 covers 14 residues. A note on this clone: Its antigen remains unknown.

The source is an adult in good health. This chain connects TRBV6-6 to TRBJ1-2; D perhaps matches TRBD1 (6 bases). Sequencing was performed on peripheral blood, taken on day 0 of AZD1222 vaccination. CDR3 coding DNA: TGTGCCAGCAGCAGTCAGGGGCGCCACTATGGCTACACCTTC. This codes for CASSSQGRHYGYTF.